These 10 T cell receptor beta chains share one sample of origin, sequenced in a study of blood T cell repertoires in COVID-19. The table came from immunoSEQ multiplex PCR; TCRdb's copy has only in-frame clones and leaves some out. The data show 65,000 to 85,000 clones, roughly 80% seen once. Sequencing input: peripheral blood. The source is an older woman with acute or convalescent COVID-19.

The V and J genes are TRBV5-6 and TRBJ2-7; a possible D gene is TRBD1 (6 bases). V dropped 0 bases and J dropped 7 bases, with 8 bases sitting between them. CDR1 SGHDT and CDR2 YYEEEE come from the germline V gene. The CDR3 runs 12 residues. Written as DNA, the CDR3 is TGTGCCAGCAGCTTGGTAAGGGGGGAGCAGTACGTC. Translated, it gives CASSLVRGEQYV.

The chain carries TRBV18 and TRBJ2-7; 7 positions match TRBD1. CDR3 length equals 13 residues. CDR1 and CDR2 (germline): KGHSH, LQKENI. Trimming at V came to 3 bases and at J to 6 bases, leaving 5 bases not matched to a gene. The DNA of the CDR3 is TGTGCCAGCTCACCCATCCGGGACAGCGAGCAGTACGTC. It is translated as CASSPIRDSEQYV.

This clone was found once. The chain couples TRBV5-1 to TRBJ1-4; D might be TRBD1 (6 bases). Trimming left V 4 bases short and J 0 bases short, with 10 bases between. This CDR3 has 15 amino acids. Looked up from germline, CDR1 is SGHRS and CDR2 is YFSETQ. CDR3 amino acids: CASSPYRATNEKLFF. CDR3 nucleotides: TGCGCCAGCAGCCCCTACAGGGCAACTAATGAAAAACTGTTTTTT.

The rearrangement links TRBV5-6 to TRBJ2-1; 9 bases agree with TRBD1. V lost 2 bases and J lost 7; bases outside the gene matches: 7. The CDR3 sequence is 15 residues long. CDR1 and CDR2 from the germline V gene are SGHDT and YYEEEE. In DNA, the CDR3 is TGTGCCAGCAGCTTCGCCGGGACAGGGCGTAATGAGCAGTTCTTC. Translation: CASSFAGTGRNEQFF.

The rearrangement links TRBV10-2 to TRBJ2-2, with D perhaps TRBD2 (6 bases). CDR3 length: 14 amino acids. Germline V gene data show CDR1 as WSHSY and CDR2 as SAAADI. V was cut by 8 bases and J by 1 base, with 11 bases left in between. The CDR3 DNA reads as TGCGCCAGCCTCTCGGGGGAGAACACCGGGGAGCTGTTTTTT. Translating it yields CASLSGENTGELFF.

V gene TRBV18 combines with J gene TRBJ2-3; D ambiguous. V lost 2 bases to trimming and J lost 3 bases, with 6 bases between them. Germline CDR1 is KGHSH and CDR2 is LQKENI. This CDR3 comprises 13 residues. The DNA for the CDR3 is TGTGCCAGCTCACCAGAGAGGACAGATACGCAGTATTTT. Translated, it gives CASSPERTDTQYF.

In its sample, this clone was seen a few times. The sample has other DNA sequences that encode this CDR3 too. This chain joins TRBV2 and TRBJ2-3, with TRBD1 identical over 9 bases. The CDR3 consists of 15 residues. V dropped 3 bases and J dropped 2; count of bases not matched to a gene: 3. Germline loops: CDR1 SNHLY, CDR2 FYNNEI. CDR3 coding DNA: TGTGCCAGCAGTGAGGACAGGGGCCTCACAGATACGCAGTATTTT. Translated: CASSEDRGLTDTQYF.

The chain employs TRBV7-3 and TRBJ2-5; 8 nucleotides align to TRBD2. J gave up 7 bases and V 6 bases, and 4 bases lay outside the gene matches. The V gene's germline CDR1 is SGHTA and CDR2 FQGTGA. This CDR3 has 12 residues. Here the CDR3 reads CASRGLDGTQYF. The CDR3 DNA follows: TGTGCCAGCAGGGGACTAGACGGGACCCAGTACTTC.

This chain links TRBV14 with TRBJ2-5; perhaps TRBD2 as D (6 bases). CDR1 SGHDN and CDR2 FVKESK come from the germline V gene. Trimming took 4 bases from V and 0 from J, leaving 9 bases between them. CDR3 length: 14 amino acids. The CDR3 reads CASSPAGYQETQYF. The CDR3 DNA is TGTGCCAGCAGCCCGGCGGGGTACCAAGAGACCCAGTACTTC.

V and J are TRBV6-6 and TRBJ1-5; no firm D call. CDR3 size: 16 residues. The V gene's germline CDR1 is MNHNY and CDR2 SVGAGI (reference sequence). V was clipped by 2 bases and J by 2 bases, with 13 bases between them. CDR3 residues: CASSYLWPGGNQPQHF. The CDR3 DNA sequence: TGTGCCAGCAGTTACCTCTGGCCTGGAGGCAATCAGCCCCAGCATTTT.